This entry lists 3 T cell receptor beta chains sequenced from one sample in a study of CD8+ T cells in alopecia areata. Isolated RNA was reverse transcribed into cDNA used as the sequencing template. Using immunoSEQ multiplex PCR, the repertoire was profiled, and TCRdb retains in-frame clones only, with some absent. This table has over 150,000 clones, 63% appearing once. The material sequenced was CD4+ T cells sorted from blood, taken at week 0. The receptors shown here come from a human donor with alopecia areata.

The V and J genes are TRBV30 and TRBJ2-6; no reliable D call. Germline loops: CDR1 GTSNPN, CDR2 SVGIG (reference sequence). The germline V and J ends were trimmed by 3 bases and 0 bases, with 21 bases remaining between them. This CDR3 is 19 amino acids long. DNA for the CDR3: TGTGCCTGGAGCCTTCACCGGGTTCAATACTACTCTGGGGCCAACGTCCTGACTTTC. It codes for CAWSLHRVQYYSGANVLTF.

The rearrangement uses TRBV7-8 and TRBJ2-5; the D is unclear. The V gene lost 4 bases and the J gene lost 5 bases, with 17 bases spanning the gap. CDR1 and CDR2 from the germline V gene are SGHVS and FQNEAQ. CDR3 length: 15 amino acids. Written as DNA, the CDR3 is TGTGCCAGCAGCTCCCGATGGGCAAGGGCGGAGACCCAGTACTTC. Residues: CASSSRWARAETQYF.

The chain has TRBV19 and TRBJ1-5; D possibly corresponds to TRBD1 (6 bases). The CDR3 is made up of 15 amino acids. Trimming took 6 bases from V and 0 from J, leaving 12 bases between them. CDR1 is LNHDA, CDR2 SQIVND, per germline (reference sequence). The CDR3 here is CASRARTDSNQPQHF. In DNA, the CDR3 is TGTGCCAGTAGAGCCAGGACAGATAGCAATCAGCCCCAGCATTTT. Full variable domain (missing parts from reference TRBV19 and TRBJ1-5): DGGITQSPKYLFRKEGQNVTLSCEQNLNHDAMYWYRQDPGQGLRLIYYSQIVNDFQKGDIAEGYSVSREKKESFPLTVTSAQKNPTAFYLCASRARTDSNQPQHFGDGTRLSIL.